The 3 T cell receptor beta chains listed next were all sequenced from one sample in a study of early T cells in non-severe SARS-CoV-2 infection. TCRdb itself ran the 5' RACE reads through MiXCR, one entry per CDR3 protein. The table has approximately 97,000 distinct CDR3 sequences, 11% seen once; the top ten hold 4.7%. Sequences were derived from whole blood, sampled at baseline. These receptors were taken from an adult who was a healthcare worker with PCR-confirmed SARS-CoV-2 infection or an uninfected control (not recorded which).

In its sample, this clonotype was seen a few times. The chain has TRBV28 and TRBJ1-2; D uncertain. The CDR3 spans 14 residues. Germline values: CDR1 MDHEN, CDR2 SYDVKM. V shed 7 bases and J shed 2 bases, with 14 bases lying between them. This CDR3 is CASTVADGNYGYTF. Here the CDR3 DNA reads TGTGCCAGCACCGTGGCAGACGGGAACTATGGCTACACCTTC.

This clonotype was counted ten times or more. This chain uses TRBV29-1 with TRBJ1-3; 8 bases line up with TRBD1. The germline V gene has CDR1 SQVTM and CDR2 ANQGSEA. The CDR3 covers 17 residues. V gave up 4 bases and J gave up 0 bases; unmatched junction bases: 11. CDR3 protein: CSVVTRTGLSSGNTIYF. CDR3 in DNA: TGCAGCGTTGTGACTCGGACAGGGCTATCCTCTGGAAACACCATATATTTT. The whole variable domain, filled in from reference TRBV29-1 and TRBJ1-3, reads SAVISQKPSRDICQRGTSLTIQCQVDSQVTMMFWYRQQPGQSLTLIATANQGSEATYESGFVIDKFPISRPNLTFSTLTVSNMSPEDSSIYLCSVVTRTGLSSGNTIYFGEGSWLTVV.

The chain couples TRBV10-2 to TRBJ2-1, with D unclear. CDR3 length equals 16 residues. CDR1 is WSHSY, CDR2 SAAADI, per germline. The ends were cut back, 6 bases at V and 9 bases at J, with 24 bases in the middle. CDR3 bases: TGCGCCAGCAGCCGGAGACCGGCCCAATGGGTTACTGAGCAGTTCTTC. Translating it yields CASSRRPAQWVTEQFF.